This TCR beta chain was profiled in a study of blood T cell repertoires in COVID-19. Study information: Samples taken during acute and convalescent COVID-19 were collected in the United States, Italy and Spain. T cells, B-cell-depleted T cells, or PBMCs supplied cDNA or gDNA.

This CDR3 spans 16 amino acids. The V gene's germline CDR1 is MNHEY and CDR2 SVGEGT. V shed 0 bases, J shed 1 base, and the junction held 1 base outside the gene matches. The protocol was immunoSEQ multiplex PCR, while the TCRdb copy is restricted to in-frame clones and leaves out a portion. The data hold 55,000 to 85,000 clones, with 81% observed a single time. V gene TRBV6-2 or TRBV6-3 combines with J gene TRBJ2-3; 10 bases fit TRBD1. The TCR comes from a woman in her sixties or seventies with acute or convalescent COVID-19. The sequencing input was peripheral blood. The CDR3 sequence: CASSYSTGGGTDTQYF. The CDR3 nucleotides read TGTGCCAGCAGTTACTCGACAGGGGGCGGCACAGATACGCAGTATTTT.